The 17 T cell receptor beta chains below all came from one sample that was sequenced in a study of cytomegalovirus exposure and HLA in healthy donors. This PCR relied on a set of 60 Vbeta primers and 13 Jbeta primers. The protocol was immunoSEQ multiplex PCR, while the TCRdb copy is restricted to in-frame clones and leaves out a portion. The table shows about 200,000 clones, with around 79% occurring only once. Sequenced material: PBMCs. The receptors here all came from a woman in her twenties or thirties in good health and CMV-seropositive.

This clone was observed a few times. This rearrangement joins TRBV6-1 to TRBJ2-7; no clear D. The germline V gene has CDR1 MNHNS and CDR2 SASEGT. This CDR3 comprises 11 residues. Trimming stripped 3 bases from V and 3 bases from J, with 3 bases between. Here the CDR3 reads CASSESYEQYF. CDR3 coding DNA: TGTGCCAGCAGTGAGAGCTACGAGCAGTACTTC.

J is TRBJ2-7 and V is TRBV4-2, with D possibly TRBD2 on 5 matching bases. CDR3 length: 14 amino acids. Trimming took 4 bases from V and 6 from J, leaving 16 bases between them. Germline CDR1 LGHNA, CDR2 YNFKEQ. CDR3: CASSPGGQDGEQYF. CDR3 nucleotide sequence: TGTGCCAGCAGCCCAGGCGGGCAGGATGGCGAGCAGTACTTC.

The chain recombines TRBV11-2 with TRBJ2-7; 7 nucleotides line up with TRBD2. This CDR3 spans 18 amino acids. With V trimmed by 5 bases and J by 0 bases, 16 bases remained unmatched. Looked up from germline, CDR1 is SGHAT and CDR2 is FQNNGV. Here the CDR3 reads CASSPSGAGPSSSYEQYF. The CDR3 DNA follows: TGTGCCAGCAGCCCCTCGGGAGCGGGGCCCTCGAGCTCCTACGAGCAGTACTTC.

The chain links TRBV25-1 to TRBJ2-2; D not resolved. V shed 2 bases and J shed 2 bases, with 12 bases lying between them. This CDR3 has 16 amino acids. The germline V gene has CDR1 MGHDK and CDR2 SYGVNS. CDR3: CASSEDGKTNTGELFF. The CDR3 DNA follows: TGTGCCAGCAGTGAAGATGGCAAGACTAACACCGGGGAGCTGTTTTTT.

About this clone: In the same sample, other DNA sequences code for this CDR3. The V gene is TRBV7-8, the J gene TRBJ1-6, with 8 bases that match TRBD1. Trimming took 5 bases from V and 13 from J; bases not matched to a gene: 13. The V gene's germline CDR1 is SGHVS and CDR2 FQNEAQ. This CDR3 has 15 residues. The CDR3 sequence: CASSRVTGGSSPLHF. The CDR3 DNA reads TGTGCCAGCAGCCGTGTTACAGGGGGGAGCTCGCCCCTCCACTTT.

V is TRBV5-5 and J is TRBJ1-1, with TRBD1 as a possible D gene (5 bases). Germline CDR1 is SGHKS and CDR2 is YYEKEE (reference sequence). The CDR3 spans 13 residues. The ends were cut back, 3 bases at V and 10 bases at J, with 16 bases in the middle. The CDR3 spells CASSSRSGLPAFF. The CDR3 region has the DNA TGTGCCAGCAGCTCTCGTTCAGGGCTCCCAGCTTTCTTT.

This chain joins TRBV4-3 and TRBJ2-3, with D possibly matching TRBD2 (6 bases). V was clipped by 0 bases and J by 2 bases, with 9 bases between them. CDR3 size: 15 residues. Germline lookup yields CDR1 LGHNA and CDR2 YSLEER. This CDR3 reads CASSQETGLTDTQYF. The CDR3 DNA reads TGCGCCAGCAGCCAAGAGACGGGACTCACAGATACGCAGTATTTT.

The chain combines TRBV5-5 with TRBJ1-2; D is uncertain. Per germline, CDR1 SGHKS and CDR2 YYEKEE (reference sequence). CDR3 length equals 14 residues. Trimming removed 0 bases from V and 8 bases from J, with 14 bases in between. The CDR3 coding sequence is TGTGCCAGCAGCTTGGTTTCTGATCTATCCGGCTACACCTTC. It is translated as CASSLVSDLSGYTF.

The chain employs TRBV25-1 and TRBJ1-1; 7 bases match TRBD1. CDR1 is MGHDK, CDR2 SYGVNS, per germline. V shed 7 bases, J shed 4 bases, and the junction held 15 bases outside the gene matches. The CDR3 sequence is 16 residues long. The CDR3 spells CASIAGAGGGGTEAFF. The CDR3 DNA sequence: TGTGCCAGCATAGCTGGGGCAGGGGGAGGAGGCACTGAAGCTTTCTTT.

As DNA, the CDR3 is TGTGCCAGCAGCCAGTCGCGTGAGACCCAGTACTTC. This translates into CASSQSRETQYF. The chain carries TRBV14 and TRBJ2-5, with D hard to call. The CDR3 consists of 12 residues. CDR1 is SGHDN, CDR2 FVKESK, per germline. Trimming cost V 3 bases and J 5 bases, with 7 bases left between them.

Here the CDR3 DNA reads TGTGCCAGCAGCCTTCGATTGACAGGCTTTAATGAAAAACTGTTTTTT. This translates into CASSLRLTGFNEKLFF. The chain carries TRBV11-2 and TRBJ1-4; possible D gene TRBD1, 6 bases. V lost 5 bases to trimming and J lost 4 bases, with 17 bases between them. Germline V gives CDR1 SGHAT, CDR2 FQNNGV. The CDR3 runs 16 residues.

V and J are TRBV10-3 and TRBJ2-3, with 7 bases fitting TRBD2. The CDR3 spans 18 residues. Germline CDR1 reads ENHRY; CDR2 reads SYGVKD. Unmatched junction bases numbered 12, after V lost 3 bases and J lost 0 bases. CDR3 protein: CAISEHAPSGTSTDTQYF. The CDR3 DNA sequence: TGTGCCATCAGTGAACACGCCCCAAGCGGGACTAGCACAGATACGCAGTATTTT.

This chain joins TRBV7-8 and TRBJ2-7; maybe TRBD2 (5 bases). Trimming shortened V by 1 base and J by 4 bases, and 11 bases separated the two germline ends. CDR3 length equals 14 residues. CDR1 and CDR2 (germline): SGHVS, FQNEAQ. The CDR3 DNA follows: TGTGCCAGCAGCTTAGAACTAGAAGGTTACGAGCAGTACTTC. Translation: CASSLELEGYEQYF. The variable domain in full, with the rest retrieved from reference TRBV7-8 and TRBJ2-7, is GAGVSQSPRYKVAKRGQDVALRCDPISGHVSLFWYQQALGQGPEFLTYFQNEAQLDKSGLPSDRFFAERPEGSVSTLKIQRTQQEDSAVYLCASSLELEGYEQYFGPGTRLTVT.

The rearrangement links TRBV7-2 to TRBJ2-1, with a possible D match to TRBD2 (5 bases). The V gene lost 8 bases and the J gene lost 4 bases, with 15 bases spanning the gap. Looked up from germline, CDR1 is SGHTA and CDR2 is FQGNSA. The CDR3 runs to 14 residues. The CDR3 region is CASSPGDIYNEQFF. CDR3 coding DNA: TGTGCCAGCTCGCCCGGGGATATTTACAATGAGCAGTTCTTC.

J is TRBJ2-5 and V is TRBV6-6; D uncertain. V lost 2 bases, J lost 3 bases, and 16 bases lay in between. The CDR3 spans 16 residues. Germline assignment: CDR1 MNHNY and CDR2 SVGAGI (reference sequence). CDR3 sequence: CASSYPLAVKKETQYF. In DNA, the CDR3 is TGTGCCAGCAGTTACCCGCTGGCGGTGAAAAAAGAGACCCAGTACTTC.

This rearrangement joins TRBV7-9 to TRBJ2-2; D remains ambiguous. The germline V gene has CDR1 SEHNR and CDR2 FQNEAQ (reference sequence). The CDR3 runs 13 residues. V was cut by 1 base and J by 5 bases, with 5 bases left in between. This CDR3 reads CASSLEQTGELFF. In nucleotides, the CDR3 is TGTGCCAGCAGCTTAGAACAGACCGGGGAGCTGTTTTTT.

The CDR3: CASSDMTSGTGGELFF. Written as DNA, the CDR3 is TGTGCCAGCAGTGATATGACTAGCGGGACAGGCGGGGAGCTGTTTTTT. The genes are TRBV6-4 and TRBJ2-2, with 11 bases identical to TRBD2. With 3 bases clipped from V and 7 bases from J, the junction kept 7 bases outside the gene matches. The CDR3 has 16 amino acids. The germline CDR1 and CDR2 sequences are MRHNA and SNTAGT.